This T cell receptor (beta chain) stems from a study of blood T cell repertoires in COVID-19 (dated by TCRdb to about 2020). In the study overall: The collaborator samples originated in the United States, Italy and Spain and spanned the acute and convalescent phases of COVID-19. The prospective study material was composed of cDNA or gDNA derived from T cells, B-cell-depleted T cells, or PBMCs. The dataset comprised deeply sampled blood TCRbeta repertoires from subjects exposed to, actively infected with, or recovered from COVID-19. A freely available public database, intended as a resource for researchers studying the immune response to SARS-CoV-2, is where the repertoires were released. Samples were obtained from the ongoing ImmuneRACE study (first 160 participants) and from about 1,300 subjects provided by 6 global collaborators. A de-identified subject ID, COVID-19 status, age in years and sex were almost always included in the sample metadata. Where HLA class I and class II types were available, the types were taken from metadata supplied by the sample provider, not from assay-based typing. Overall results and qualifications from the work: How much clinical and demographic metadata was included differed by source and by participant, and the metadata was provided uncurated.

TCRbeta CDR3 regions were amplified from genomic DNA by means of the immunoSEQ Assay, a bias-controlled multiplex PCR. The study's own analysis went as follows. Within the assay, amplification of reference gene primers was used to estimate how many nucleated cells each sample contained. Sequence reads were collapsed and filtered to measure the absolute abundance of every unique TCRbeta CDR3 rearrangement. For each sample, productive Simpson clonality was calculated as the square root of Simpson's diversity index over productive rearrangements. As stored in TCRdb, this immuneACCESS dataset retains in-frame rearrangements with V and J assigned. A fraction of the clones does not appear; measured against another copy, unresolved V genes explain less than half of the discrepancy, and the remainder lacks a known reason. Clone size and V and J calls were adopted from that table, with D and trimming inferred from the DNA. The sample records 240,000 or so clones, over 75% of which are singletons. 1.5% to 2% of the sample comes from the top ten.

A word on this clone: There is no known antigen for this receptor. Qualities for individual bases were not recorded, and no much larger clone is one base off.

Samples from volunteer blood donors who had recovered from COVID-19 were contributed by a second Seattle source. Whole blood was collected in K2EDTA tubes by collaborating institutions according to the institutions' own protocols. For TCRbeta analysis, collaborators shipped samples in one of three forms: frozen whole blood, isolated PBMCs, or DNA extracted from either of those sample types. CDR1 MNHEY and CDR2 SVGAGI are derived from the germline V gene. The junction carries 13 bases between V and J, which are trimmed by 7 bases and 1 base respectively. The CDR3 covers 14 residues, taking in both the cysteine and the phenylalanine. Just the 42-base CDR3 DNA is kept, in frame starting at base 1.

The receptor chain draws on TRBV6-5 and TRBJ1-1, with the D gene too uncertain to name. The TCR sequence derives from a man in his thirties or forties who had recovered from COVID-19. The sample consisted of peripheral blood. The CDR3 amino acid sequence is: CASKWATENTEAFF. The DNA sequence is as follows: TGTGCCAGCAAGTGGGCCACTGAGAACACTGAAGCTTTCTTT.